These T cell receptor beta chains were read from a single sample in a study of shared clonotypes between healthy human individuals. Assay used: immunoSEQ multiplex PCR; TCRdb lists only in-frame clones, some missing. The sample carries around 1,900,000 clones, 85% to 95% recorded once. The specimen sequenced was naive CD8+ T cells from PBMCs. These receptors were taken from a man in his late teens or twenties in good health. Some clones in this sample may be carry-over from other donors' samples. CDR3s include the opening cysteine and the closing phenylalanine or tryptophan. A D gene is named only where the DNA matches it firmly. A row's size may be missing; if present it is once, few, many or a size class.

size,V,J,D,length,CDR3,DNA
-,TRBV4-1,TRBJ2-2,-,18,CASSSSRLDRVPTGELFF,-
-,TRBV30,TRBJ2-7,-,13,CAWSEGTDDEQYF,TGTGCCTGGAGCGAGGGGACGGACGACGAGCAGTACTTC
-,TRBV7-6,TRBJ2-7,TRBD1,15,CASSLVPGTGGEQYF,TGTGCCAGCAGCTTAGTGCCCGGGACAGGCGGCGAGCAGTACTTC
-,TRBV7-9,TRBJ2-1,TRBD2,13,CASSLAPGREQFF,TGTGCCAGCAGCTTAGCTCCCGGGAGGGAGCAGTTCTTC
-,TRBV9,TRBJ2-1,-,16,CASSVAQGQRIDEQFF,TGTGCCAGCAGCGTAGCTCAAGGACAGCGAATCGATGAGCAGTTCTTC
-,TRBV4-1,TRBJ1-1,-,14,CASSPRTRNTEAFF,TGCGCCAGCAGCCCGAGAACAAGGAACACTGAAGCTTTCTTT
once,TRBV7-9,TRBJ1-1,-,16,CASSSPMDLHQTEAFF,TGTGCCAGCAGCTCCCCCATGGACTTACACCAAACTGAAGCTTTCTTT
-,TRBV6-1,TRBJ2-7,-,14,CASSVPREVDEQYF,TGTGCCAGCAGTGTCCCCAGGGAAGTTGACGAGCAGTACTTC
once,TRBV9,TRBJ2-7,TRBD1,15,CASSVGQGFSYEQYF,TGTGCCAGCAGCGTGGGACAGGGATTCTCCTACGAGCAGTACTTC
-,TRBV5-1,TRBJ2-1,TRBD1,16,CASSLGQGSSYNEQFF,TGCGCCAGCAGCTTGGGACAGGGTAGCTCCTACAATGAGCAGTTCTTC
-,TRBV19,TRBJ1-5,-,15,CASSIIRDRGQPQHF,TGTGCCAGTAGTATAATCAGGGATCGTGGTCAGCCCCAGCATTTT
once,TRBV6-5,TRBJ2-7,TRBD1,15,CASRERTGRNYEQYF,TGTGCCAGCAGGGAAAGGACAGGAAGAAACTACGAGCAGTACTTC
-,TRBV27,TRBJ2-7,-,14,CASSVTGAGYEQYF,TGTGCCAGCAGTGTCACAGGGGCGGGATACGAGCAGTACTTC
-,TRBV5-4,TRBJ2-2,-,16,CASSLGRGSEPGELFF,TGTGCCAGCAGCTTGGGACGGGGATCGGAGCCCGGGGAGCTGTTTTTT
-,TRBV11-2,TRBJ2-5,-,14,CASSHRDTQETQYF,TGTGCCAGCAGCCACCGGGACACCCAAGAGACCCAGTACTTC
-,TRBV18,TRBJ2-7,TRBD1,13,CASSQDRGHEQYF,TGTGCCAGCTCCCAGGACAGGGGGCACGAGCAGTACTTC
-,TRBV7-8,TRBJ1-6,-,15,CASSLRGRGDSPLHF,TGTGCCAGCAGCTTACGGGGCAGGGGTGATTCACCCCTCCACTTT
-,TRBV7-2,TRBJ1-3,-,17,CASSPTYGATSGNTIYF,TGTGCCAGCAGCCCCACCTACGGGGCCACCTCTGGAAACACCATATATTTT
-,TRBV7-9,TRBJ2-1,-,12,CASSFPGNEQFF,TGTGCCAGCAGCTTTCCGGGGAATGAGCAGTTCTTC
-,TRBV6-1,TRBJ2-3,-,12,CAARGQEGTQYF,TGTGCCGCCCGGGGGCAAGAAGGTACGCAGTATTTT
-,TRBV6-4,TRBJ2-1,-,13,CASSWGARNEQFF,TGTGCCAGCAGTTGGGGGGCGCGAAATGAGCAGTTCTTC
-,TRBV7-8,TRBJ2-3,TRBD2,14,CASSLLSGGDTQYF,TGTGCCAGCAGCTTATTGTCGGGGGGGGATACGCAGTATTTT
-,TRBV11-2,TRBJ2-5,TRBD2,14,CASSRRTSGETQYF,TGTGCCAGCAGCCGTAGGACTAGCGGAGAGACCCAGTACTTC
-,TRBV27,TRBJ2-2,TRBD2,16,CASTYGRGRDTGELFF,TGTGCCAGCACCTACGGGAGGGGCCGCGATACCGGGGAGCTGTTTTTT
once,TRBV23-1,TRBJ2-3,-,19,CASSQSNSFQGPDTDTQYF,TGCGCCAGCAGTCAATCGAATAGCTTTCAGGGACCGGACACAGATACGCAGTATTTT
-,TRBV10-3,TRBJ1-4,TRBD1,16,CAISQKLGQVNEKLFF,TGTGCCATCAGCCAAAAATTGGGACAGGTTAATGAAAAACTGTTTTTT
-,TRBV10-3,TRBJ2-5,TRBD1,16,CAISARDRGVQETQYF,TGTGCCATCAGTGCCCGGGACAGGGGAGTCCAAGAGACCCAGTACTTC